The T cell receptor (beta chain) under discussion was sequenced for a study of T cells in Graves' hyperthyroidism and ophthalmopathy (dated by TCRdb to between 2017 and 2020). About the investigation overall: Peripheral blood was sampled at the time of initial diagnosis, prior to any treatment. To identify TCR V-J signatures that set the groups apart, the researchers used a discovery cohort of 95 to 100 patients, made up of approximately 43 with Graves' ophthalmopathy and some 58 with stable Graves' hyperthyroidism. Whether ophthalmopathy could be predicted prospectively was tested in an independent validation cohort made up of under 20 hyperthyroidism patients plus 17 patients who later progressed to ophthalmopathy. The 100 or so discovery patients were randomly split 7:3 into training and test sets. Thyroid tissue and blood T-cell repertoires from roughly six Graves' hyperthyroidism patients were also compared in the study. After sampling, hyperthyroidism patients received methimazole starting at 30 mg daily, and ophthalmopathy patients received high-dose intravenous methylprednisolone. The paper reports TCR Vbeta CDR3 sequencing of roughly 140 peripheral blood samples: 43 ophthalmopathy, fewer than 80 hyperthyroidism and approximately 17 progressor patients.

Its CDR3 holds 14 amino acids, cysteine through phenylalanine. Only CDR3 DNA is held: 42 bases, read in frame from base 1. Looking up the germline V gene yields CDR1 SGHDN and CDR2 FVKESK. V drops 1 base and J drops 4 bases, leaving 9 bases in between. There are a few counts of this clonotype. Its antigen target is currently unknown. Per-base qualities were not stored, and no clone one base away is much larger. What the authors observed across the whole study: A 13 V-J signature model separated ophthalmopathy from stable hyperthyroidism, with about 90% sensitivity and about 81% specificity in cross-validation and 80%/75% in testing. Most expanded thyroid clonotypes (frequency above 0.001) were also found in blood, which suggests that blood repertoires may mirror thyroid immune responses. Sample size was not statistically predetermined, and blinding of investigators to group allocation was not performed. In validation, progression to ophthalmopathy was predicted by the model with 70.59% sensitivity and nearly 75% specificity, a median of about 6 months before onset.

TCR beta CDR3 regions were amplified from RNA transcripts. The TCR CDR3 was subjected to a first round of RT-PCR using the HTBI primer set and the Qiagen OneStep RT-PCR kit. Libraries were constructed in a second round of multiplex PCR, after which size selection and purification were carried out. Libraries were sequenced paired-end with 100 bp reads on an Illumina HiSeq2000. In the source study's methods: SOAPnuke was used to process the raw data, removing reads that contained adapters or uncalled bases, had a mean Phred below 15, or lacked an exact match to the constant primer or identifier. COPE v1.2.5 was used to merge the high-quality paired reads, and each unique nucleotide sequence was defined as a clonotype. MiTCR v1.1 was used to align the clonotypes against IMGT TRBV, TRBD and TRBJ reference segments. Analysis was restricted to V-J combinations with a frequency above 0.0001, which covered roughly 99% of repertoires. The TCS score was defined as the ratio of F50 (clonal expansion) to E x V (chaos), calculated using BLOSUM62-based TCRdist between CDR3 peptides within each V-J. Welch's t-statistics and random forest reduced 500 to 550 V-J features to some 14, which were used in a naive Bayes classifier (R e1071). TCRdb itself trimmed the public reads at Q25 with fastp, ran MiXCR and retained productive beta chains. Here each entry gathers all rows of one CDR3 protein and keeps the most common genes and DNA. TCRdb assigned the V and J calls; the authors' analysis was not used. The sample table holds approximately 370,000 distinct CDR3 sequences, of which about a sixth were seen once. Clones ranked in the top ten supply 34% of the sample.

Hyperthyroidism patients were aged 18 to 65 years and newly diagnosed, with disease duration of less than 2 months. Exclusion was applied to patients with uncontrolled infections, other autoimmune diseases, pregnancy or lactation. Diagnoses were based on clinical symptoms, serum thyroxine and TRAb, thyroid ultrasound and orbital computed tomography. Blood from progressor patients was drawn when they were first diagnosed with hyperthyroidism, before any ophthalmopathy symptoms appeared. Ficoll-Paque density gradient centrifugation was used to isolate PBMCs from about 9.4 ml of fresh peripheral blood. Patients classed as progressors first received a Graves' hyperthyroidism diagnosis and then went on to develop ophthalmopathy during follow-up. Total RNA was extracted with Trizol reagent, and quality was checked on an Agilent 2100 Bioanalyzer.

The TCR was taken from a woman in her thirties with Graves' hyperthyroidism that later progressed to Graves' ophthalmopathy. Sequenced: blood. This receptor chain uses TRBV14 and TRBJ2-3, with the D segment identity uncertain. Here is the DNA: TGTGCCAGCAGCCAAGGGAGCCGAGCAGATACGCAGTATTTT. It is translated as CASSQGSRADTQYF.